This paragraph reports one T cell receptor beta chain. No cognate antigen has been identified for it. HCMV-specific IgG was detected in serum with a commercial ELISA kit to determine HCMV serostatus. Ficoll density gradient centrifugation was used to isolate peripheral blood mononuclear cells from blood. According to the germline V gene, CDR1 reads KGHDR and CDR2 reads SFDVKD. There are 14 amino acids in the CDR3, from cysteine to phenylalanine inclusive. Nucleotide data are not available. This sample is drawn from a study of T cells expressing NK-cell markers (dated by TCRdb to the early 2020s). About the full investigation: About 8 donors provided sorted CD3+CD56+NKG2C+, CD3+CD56+NKG2C- and CD3+CD56-NKG2C+ T-cell subsets, whose TCR beta-chain repertoires were profiled. Randomly selected healthy volunteers, three men and five women, were used as the eight sequenced donors. Illumina HiSeq 2000/2500, MiSeq or NextSeq was used to sequence libraries as 2 x 150 bp reads. Among the eight sequenced donors, seven were HCMV-seropositive and one was HCMV-seronegative.

The sequencing machine was an Illumina HiSeq 2000. 5'RACE template switching, by which a universal primer site and unique molecular identifiers were added, was used to make TCR beta cDNA libraries. cDNA synthesis was primed from the TCR beta constant segment, followed by two successive PCR amplification steps. The original methods were these. MIGEC was used to demultiplex reads and group reads by UMI, and MiTCR was used to assemble and quantify clonotypes. To exclude erroneous sequences, any TCR cDNA sequence not supported by at least two reads was discarded. The tcR package was used for downstream repertoire analysis, and clonotypes were matched across fractions by CDR3 nucleotide sequence plus V segment. Antigen specificity was annotated against VDJdb with VDJmatch, allowing one amino acid substitution in CDR3. After TCRdb reprocessed the reads, each CDR3 protein sequence was kept as one row, without DNA. These V and J calls originate from TCRdb's pipeline instead of the authors' own analysis. For this sample, the table gives over 100,000 distinct CDR3 sequences. The top ten clones comprise around a sixth of the sample.

The investigation overall reported the following: In several donors, the dominant CD3+CD56+NKG2C+ clonotypes were found to rank among the top 10 CD8+ clonotypes and to make up about 1.0-8% of CD8+ T cells. Whether the expanded NKG2C-expressing T cell clones were specific for HCMV antigens was left unclear. Those dominant clonotypes were again the most abundant among CD3+CD56-NKG2C+ cells in a handful of donors, at 28.3-60.1%.

This chain joins TRBV24-1 to TRBJ2-2; the TCRdb call, TRBD1, lacks DNA for checking. The sequenced sample was blood T cells: a sorted CD56 or NKG2C T cell subset, CD4+ or CD8+ T cells, or bulk PBMC T cells (not recorded which). This receptor was obtained from a woman between 18 and 70 years old in good health. This receptor carries the CDR3 CATSDFRDTGELFF.